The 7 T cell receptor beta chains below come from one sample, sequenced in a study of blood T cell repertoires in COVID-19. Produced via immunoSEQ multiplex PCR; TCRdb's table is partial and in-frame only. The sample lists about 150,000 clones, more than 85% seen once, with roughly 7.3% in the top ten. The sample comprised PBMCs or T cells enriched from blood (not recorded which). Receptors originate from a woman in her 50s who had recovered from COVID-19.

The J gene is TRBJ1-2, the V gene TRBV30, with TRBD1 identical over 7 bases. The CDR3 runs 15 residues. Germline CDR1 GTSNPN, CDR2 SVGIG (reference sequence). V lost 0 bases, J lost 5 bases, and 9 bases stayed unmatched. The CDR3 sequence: CAWSVLKGARYGYTF. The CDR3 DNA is TGTGCCTGGAGTGTACTGAAGGGGGCGCGATATGGCTACACCTTC.

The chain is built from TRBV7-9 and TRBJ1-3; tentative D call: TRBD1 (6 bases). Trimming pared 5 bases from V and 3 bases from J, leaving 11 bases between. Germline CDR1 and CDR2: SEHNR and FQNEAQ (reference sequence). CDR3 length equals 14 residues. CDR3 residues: CASSTGQFGNTIYF. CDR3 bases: TGTGCCAGCAGCACGGGACAATTTGGAAACACCATATATTTT.

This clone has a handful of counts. The CDR3 protein is CASRDLAGLYEQYF. The CDR3 DNA is TGTGCCAGCAGGGATCTAGCGGGCCTCTACGAGCAGTACTTC. V is TRBV25-1 and J is TRBJ2-7; 8 nucleotides align to TRBD2. Germline-derived CDR1 and CDR2 are MGHDK and SYGVNS. V trimming: 6 bases; J trimming: 3 bases; junction bases outside the gene matches: 7. This CDR3 has 14 amino acids.

The DNA of the CDR3 is TGTGCCAGCAGCTTAATGCTGACTGTTGGTAATTCACCCCTCCACTTT. Protein sequence: CASSLMLTVGNSPLHF. The chain joins TRBV7-2 to TRBJ1-6; D remains unclear. The CDR3 is 16 amino acids. CDR1 is SGHTA and CDR2 is FQGNSA in the germline V gene. Trimming left V 2 bases short and J 6 bases short, with 14 bases between.

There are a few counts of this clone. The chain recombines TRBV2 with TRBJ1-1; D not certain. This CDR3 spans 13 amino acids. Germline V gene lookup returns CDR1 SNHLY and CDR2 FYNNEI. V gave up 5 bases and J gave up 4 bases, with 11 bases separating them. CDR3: CASSSFEGTEAFF. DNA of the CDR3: TGTGCCAGCAGTTCCTTCGAGGGCACTGAAGCTTTCTTT.

The CDR3 sequence: CASSLTGRNTEAFF. The DNA of the CDR3 is TGCGCCAGCAGCCTGACAGGGCGAAACACTGAAGCTTTCTTT. This rearrangement joins TRBV5-1 to TRBJ1-1; the match to TRBD1 covers 7 bases. Germline V gene sequence: CDR1 SGHRS, CDR2 YFSETQ. J gave up 2 bases and V 4 bases, and 5 bases lay outside the gene matches. The CDR3 sequence is 14 residues long.

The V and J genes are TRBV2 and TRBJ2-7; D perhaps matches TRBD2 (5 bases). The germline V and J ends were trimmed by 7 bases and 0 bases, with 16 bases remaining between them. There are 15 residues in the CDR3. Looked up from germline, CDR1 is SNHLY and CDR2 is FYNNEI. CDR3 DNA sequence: TGTGCCAGCACCCGAAGCGGTTCGGGCTCCTACGAGCAGTACTTC. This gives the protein CASTRSGSGSYEQYF.